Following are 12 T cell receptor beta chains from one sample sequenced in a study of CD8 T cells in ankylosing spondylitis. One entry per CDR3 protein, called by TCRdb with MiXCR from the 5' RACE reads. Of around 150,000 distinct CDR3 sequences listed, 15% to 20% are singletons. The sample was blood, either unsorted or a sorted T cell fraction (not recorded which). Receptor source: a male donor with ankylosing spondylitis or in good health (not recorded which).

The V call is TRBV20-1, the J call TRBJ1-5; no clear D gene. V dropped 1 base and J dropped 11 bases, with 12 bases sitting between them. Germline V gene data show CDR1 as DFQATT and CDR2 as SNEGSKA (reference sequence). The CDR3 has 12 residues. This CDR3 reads CSARVGFRSQHF. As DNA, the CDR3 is TGCAGTGCTAGAGTCGGGTTCAGGTCCCAGCATTTT.

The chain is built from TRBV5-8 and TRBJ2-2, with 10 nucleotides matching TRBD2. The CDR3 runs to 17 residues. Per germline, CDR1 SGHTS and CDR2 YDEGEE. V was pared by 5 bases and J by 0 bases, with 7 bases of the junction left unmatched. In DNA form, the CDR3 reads TGTGCCAGCAGGAAACCGGGACTAGCGCCGAACACCGGGGAGCTGTTTTTT. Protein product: CASRKPGLAPNTGELFF.

The CDR3 spells CASSRPGSTDTQYF. The CDR3 DNA sequence: TGTGCCAGCAGCCGACCCGGAAGCACAGATACGCAGTATTTT. The chain links TRBV7-2 to TRBJ2-3; unclear D gene. Germline CDR1 is SGHTA and CDR2 is FQGNSA. This CDR3 contains 14 residues. Trimming took 5 bases from V and 0 from J, leaving 9 bases between them.

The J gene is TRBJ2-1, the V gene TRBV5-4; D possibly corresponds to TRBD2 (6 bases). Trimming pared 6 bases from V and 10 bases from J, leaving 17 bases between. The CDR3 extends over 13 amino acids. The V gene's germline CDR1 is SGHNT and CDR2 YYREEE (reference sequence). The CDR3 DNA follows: TGTGCCAGCACCCACGATGTGGAGGGCGAGCAGTTCTTC. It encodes CASTHDVEGEQFF.

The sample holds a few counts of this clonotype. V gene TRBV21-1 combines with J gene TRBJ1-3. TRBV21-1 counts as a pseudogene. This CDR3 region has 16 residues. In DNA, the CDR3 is TGTGCCAGCAGCAAAGCGAGAGCCACGGGTGGAAACACCATATATTTT. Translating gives CASSKARATGGNTIYF.

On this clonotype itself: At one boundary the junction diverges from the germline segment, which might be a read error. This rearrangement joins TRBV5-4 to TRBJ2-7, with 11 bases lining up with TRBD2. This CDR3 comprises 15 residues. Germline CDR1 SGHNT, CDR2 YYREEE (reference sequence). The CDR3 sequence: CARSFTSGGSYEQYF. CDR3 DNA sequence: TGTGCCAGAAGCTTTACTAGCGGGGGTTCTTACGAGCAGTACTTC.

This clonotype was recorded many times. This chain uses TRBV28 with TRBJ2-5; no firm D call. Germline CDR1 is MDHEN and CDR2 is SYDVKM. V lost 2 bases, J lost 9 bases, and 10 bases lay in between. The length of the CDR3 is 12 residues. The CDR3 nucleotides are TGTGCCAGCAGTTTAGTTTCGGGTGCCCAGTACTTC. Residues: CASSLVSGAQYF.

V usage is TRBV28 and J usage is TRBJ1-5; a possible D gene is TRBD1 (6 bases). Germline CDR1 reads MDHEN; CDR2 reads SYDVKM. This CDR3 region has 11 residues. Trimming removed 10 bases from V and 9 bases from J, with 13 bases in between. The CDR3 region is CAIAGGGPQHF. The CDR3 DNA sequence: TGTGCCATAGCGGGAGGGGGGCCCCAGCATTTT.

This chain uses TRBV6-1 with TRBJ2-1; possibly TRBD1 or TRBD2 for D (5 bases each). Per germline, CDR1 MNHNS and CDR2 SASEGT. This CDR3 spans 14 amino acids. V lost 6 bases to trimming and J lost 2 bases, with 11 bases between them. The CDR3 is CASSRGPTYNEQFF. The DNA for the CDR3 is TGTGCCAGCAGCCGGGGACCCACCTACAATGAGCAGTTCTTC.

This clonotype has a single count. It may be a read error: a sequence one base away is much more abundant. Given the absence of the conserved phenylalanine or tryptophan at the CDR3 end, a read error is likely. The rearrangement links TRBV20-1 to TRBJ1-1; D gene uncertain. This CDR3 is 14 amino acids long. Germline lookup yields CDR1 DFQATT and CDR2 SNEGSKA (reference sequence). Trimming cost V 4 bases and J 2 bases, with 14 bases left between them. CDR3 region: CSATGFPGNTEAFL. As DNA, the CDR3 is TGCAGTGCTACTGGATTCCCCGGCAACACTGAAGCTTTCCTT.

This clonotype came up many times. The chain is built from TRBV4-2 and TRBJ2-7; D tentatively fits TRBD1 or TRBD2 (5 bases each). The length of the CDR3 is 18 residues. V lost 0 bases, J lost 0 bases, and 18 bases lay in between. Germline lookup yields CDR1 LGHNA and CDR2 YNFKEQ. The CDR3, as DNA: TGTGCCAGCAGCCAAGATCAAGTGGGGACCGGCAGCTCCTACGAGCAGTACTTC. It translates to CASSQDQVGTGSSYEQYF.

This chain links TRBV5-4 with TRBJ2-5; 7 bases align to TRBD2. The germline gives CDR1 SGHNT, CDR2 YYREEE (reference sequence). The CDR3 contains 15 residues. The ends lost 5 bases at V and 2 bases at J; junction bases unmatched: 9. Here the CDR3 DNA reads TGTGCCAGCAGTTCTGGTAGCGGGCCTCAAGAGACCCAGTACTTC. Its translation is CASSSGSGPQETQYF.